This TCR beta chain came from a study (dated by TCRdb to about 2015). For the study in its entirety: Whether tumor-infiltrating Tregs in breast cancer are recruited from blood Tregs or converted in situ from other CD4+ T cell subsets was tested. Summary of the overall study and its limitations: The TCR gene usage of tumor memory CD4+ T cells clustered together with blood and lymph node memory CD4+ cells and with lymph node naive CD4+ cells. The validation in the larger cohort was limited to a single TCR beta V-J rearrangement instead of whole repertoires. The TCR alpha and beta sequences of tumor-infiltrating Tregs showed the greatest overlap with tumor naive CD4+ T cells, followed by blood naive CD4+ T cells.

A remark on this clonotype: The clone's antigen remains unknown. Base qualities are not recorded, but no much larger clone differs from it by a single base.

Here V drops 10 bases and J drops 6 bases, and the junction holds 8 bases not matched to any gene. Spanning cysteine to phenylalanine, the CDR3 consists of 13 amino acids. Here the CDR3 DNA is all that survives: 39 bases in frame from base 1. From a lookup of the germline V gene (reference sequence), CDR1 and CDR2 are SEHNR and FQNEAQ. The Miltenyi Naive CD4+ T Cell Isolation kit was used to purify naive CD4+ T cells, and CD25 microbeads were used to remove Tregs. Tregs, naive and memory CD4+ T cells from tumor, blood and ipsilateral draining lymph nodes of five breast cancer patients underwent full-length TCR alpha and beta sequencing. Tumor tissue, along with lymph nodes from ipsilateral axillary dissection, was perfused with PBS, minced, and then digested using collagenase I and hyaluronidase. A purity exceeding 90% was confirmed by FACS for the sorted cell populations. Full-length TCR variable regions were amplified by 5' RACE PCR with constant-region reverse primers, and semi-nested PCR with Nested Universal Primer A was subsequently performed. Using the ReliaPrep RNA Cell Miniprep System, total RNA was extracted, and the SMARTer RACE 5'/3' Kit was then used to reverse transcribe the RNA into 5'RACE-ready cDNA. Multiplex adaptors were used to barcode the full-length TCR alpha and beta libraries, which were then sequenced on an Illumina MiSeq. From the authors' description of their analysis: For each of nine subset-tissue groups, sequencing data from the five patients were combined, and the groups were compared by unsupervised clustering of TCR gene usage. The Morisita-Horn index was used to calculate repertoire similarity, with shared sequences weighted by how much each contributed to each repertoire. TCRdb handled the public reads itself, with Q25 trimming in fastp and clone calling in MiXCR, and kept productive beta chains. Each entry is one CDR3 protein sequence, shown with its most common DNA and genes. TCRdb, not the authors, supplied the V and J calls. The sample contains nearly 55,000 distinct CDR3 sequences, roughly 22% of them found a single time. The ten most abundant clones make up 3.2% of the sample.

The receptor comes from a female donor with breast cancer. Sequencing used tumor-infiltrating naive CD4+ T cells sorted from the breast tumor. This sample's cell subset or site label indicates: naive CD4+ T cells, CD4+CD45RA+CD25-. The rearrangement combines TRBV7-9 with TRBJ1-2, with 10 middle bases fitting TRBD1. The sequenced DNA: TGTGCCATCAGATCTGGACAGGGGGATGGCTACACCTTC. Translated, it gives CAIRSGQGDGYTF.